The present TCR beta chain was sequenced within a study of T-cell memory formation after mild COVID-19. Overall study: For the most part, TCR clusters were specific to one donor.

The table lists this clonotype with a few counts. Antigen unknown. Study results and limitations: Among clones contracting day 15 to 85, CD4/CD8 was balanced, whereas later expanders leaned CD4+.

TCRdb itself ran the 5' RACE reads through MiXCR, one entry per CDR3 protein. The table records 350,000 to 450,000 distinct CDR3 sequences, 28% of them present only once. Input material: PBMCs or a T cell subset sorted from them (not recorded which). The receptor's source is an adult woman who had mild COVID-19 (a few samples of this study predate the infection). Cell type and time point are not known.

CDR3 DNA: TGCAGTGCTAGGACAGGGGGCCCCACTGAAGCTTTCTTT. Amino acid sequence: CSARTGGPTEAFF. The chain employs TRBV20-1 and TRBJ1-1; 10 nucleotides line up with TRBD1. There are 13 residues in the CDR3. V was clipped by 3 bases and J by 4 bases; unmatched bases: 2. Germline V gene sequence: CDR1 DFQATT, CDR2 SNEGSKA (reference sequence).